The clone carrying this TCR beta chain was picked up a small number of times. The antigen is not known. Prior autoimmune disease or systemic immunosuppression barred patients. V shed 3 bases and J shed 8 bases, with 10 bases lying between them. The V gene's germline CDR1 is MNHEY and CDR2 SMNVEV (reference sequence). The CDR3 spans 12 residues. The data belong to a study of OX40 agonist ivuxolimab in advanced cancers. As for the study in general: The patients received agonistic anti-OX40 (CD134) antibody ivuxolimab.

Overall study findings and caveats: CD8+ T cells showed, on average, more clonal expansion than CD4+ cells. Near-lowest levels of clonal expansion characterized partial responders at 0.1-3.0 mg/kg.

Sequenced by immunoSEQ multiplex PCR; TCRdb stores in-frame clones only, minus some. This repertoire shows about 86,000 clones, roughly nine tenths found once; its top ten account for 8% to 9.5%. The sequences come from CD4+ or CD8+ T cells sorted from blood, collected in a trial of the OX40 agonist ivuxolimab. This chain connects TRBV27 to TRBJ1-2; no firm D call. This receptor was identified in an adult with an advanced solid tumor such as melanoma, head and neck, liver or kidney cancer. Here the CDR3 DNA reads TGTGCCAGCAGTTTCATCGGGAGCGGCTACACCTTC. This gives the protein CASSFIGSGYTF.